The T cell receptor beta chain under discussion was sequenced for a study of T-cell memory formation after mild COVID-19. 5'RACE primed at constant segments yielded TCR alpha and TCR beta cDNA libraries bearing sample barcodes and UMIs. TCRdb processed the 5' RACE reads anew with MiXCR; each CDR3 protein has one entry. The repertoire has approximately 450,000 distinct CDR3 sequences, roughly 18% of them found once; the top ten carry around an eighth. Worth noting for this clonotype: Its specificity is not known.

General study points: For contracting clones, CD4+ ones sat mainly in CM and EM, CD8+ in EMRA.

The sequenced sample consisted of PBMCs or a T cell subset sorted from them (not recorded which). The sequence derives from an adult woman who had mild COVID-19 (a few samples of this study predate the infection). Cell type and time point are not known.

The CDR3 loop is CASRAGGGKSTDTQYF. CDR3 nucleotide sequence: TGTGCCAGCAGGGCGGGCGGGGGAAAATCCACAGATACGCAGTATTTT. The rearrangement joins TRBV6-5 to TRBJ2-3, with 7 positions matching TRBD2. The V gene end was trimmed by 6 bases and the J gene end by 2 bases; junction bases not matched to a gene: 11. The CDR3 extends over 16 amino acids. CDR1 is MNHEY, CDR2 SVGAGI, per germline.